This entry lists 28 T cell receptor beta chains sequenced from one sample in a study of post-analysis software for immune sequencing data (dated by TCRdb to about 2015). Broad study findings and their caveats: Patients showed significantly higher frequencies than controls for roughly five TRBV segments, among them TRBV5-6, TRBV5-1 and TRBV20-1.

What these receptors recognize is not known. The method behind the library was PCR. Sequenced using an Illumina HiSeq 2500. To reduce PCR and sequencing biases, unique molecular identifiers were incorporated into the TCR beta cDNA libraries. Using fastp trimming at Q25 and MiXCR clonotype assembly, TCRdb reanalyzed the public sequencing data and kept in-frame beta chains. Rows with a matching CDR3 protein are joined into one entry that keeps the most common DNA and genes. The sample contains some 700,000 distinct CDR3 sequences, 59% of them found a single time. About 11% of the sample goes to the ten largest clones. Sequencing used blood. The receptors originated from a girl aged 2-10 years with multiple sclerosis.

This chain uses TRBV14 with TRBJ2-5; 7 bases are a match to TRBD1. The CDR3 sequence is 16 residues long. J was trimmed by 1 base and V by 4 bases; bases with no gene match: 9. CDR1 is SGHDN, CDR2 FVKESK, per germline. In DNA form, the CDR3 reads TGTGCCAGCAGCCGGTTAGACCGGGACAGCCAAGAGACCCAGTACTTC. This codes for CASSRLDRDSQETQYF.

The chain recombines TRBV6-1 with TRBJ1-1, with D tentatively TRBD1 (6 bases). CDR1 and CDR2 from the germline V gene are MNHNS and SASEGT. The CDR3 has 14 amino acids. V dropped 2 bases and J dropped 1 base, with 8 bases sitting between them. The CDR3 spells CASSEHRENTEAFF. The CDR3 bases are TGTGCCAGCAGTGAACACAGGGAGAACACTGAAGCTTTCTTT.

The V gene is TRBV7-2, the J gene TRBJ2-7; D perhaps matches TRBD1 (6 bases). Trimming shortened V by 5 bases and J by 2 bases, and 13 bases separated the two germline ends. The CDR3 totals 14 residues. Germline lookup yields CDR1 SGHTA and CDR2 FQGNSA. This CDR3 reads CASSPDRLAYEQYF. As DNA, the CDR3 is TGTGCCAGCAGCCCAGACAGGTTAGCCTACGAGCAGTACTTC.

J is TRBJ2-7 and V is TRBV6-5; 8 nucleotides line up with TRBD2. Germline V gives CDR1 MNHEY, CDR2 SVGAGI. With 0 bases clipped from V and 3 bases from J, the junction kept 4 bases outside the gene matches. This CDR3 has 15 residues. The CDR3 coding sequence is TGTGCCAGCAGTTACTCCGGCGGGGGGCACTACGAGCAGTACTTC. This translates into CASSYSGGGHYEQYF.

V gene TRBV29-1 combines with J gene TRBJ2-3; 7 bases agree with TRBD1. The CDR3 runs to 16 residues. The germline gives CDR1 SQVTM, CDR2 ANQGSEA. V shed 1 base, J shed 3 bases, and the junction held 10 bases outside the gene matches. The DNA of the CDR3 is TGCAGCGTTGAAGTTGAAGGGGGCTATGGGACAGATACGCAGTATTTT. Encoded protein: CSVEVEGGYGTDTQYF.

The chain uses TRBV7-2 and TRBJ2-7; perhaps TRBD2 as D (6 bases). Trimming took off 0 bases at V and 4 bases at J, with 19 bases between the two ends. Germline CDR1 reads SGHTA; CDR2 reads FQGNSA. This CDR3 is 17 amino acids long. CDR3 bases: TGTGCCAGCAGCTTAGCGCATGAGTTGGCGGGATTGTACGAGCAGTACTTC. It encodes CASSLAHELAGLYEQYF.

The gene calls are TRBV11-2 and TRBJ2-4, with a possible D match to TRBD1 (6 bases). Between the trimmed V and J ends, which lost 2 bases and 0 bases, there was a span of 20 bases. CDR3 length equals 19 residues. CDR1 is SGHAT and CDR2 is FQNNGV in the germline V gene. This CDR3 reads CASSLRGQWATKAKNIQYF. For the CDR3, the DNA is TGTGCCAGCAGCTTACGCGGACAGTGGGCGACCAAAGCCAAAAACATTCAGTACTTC.

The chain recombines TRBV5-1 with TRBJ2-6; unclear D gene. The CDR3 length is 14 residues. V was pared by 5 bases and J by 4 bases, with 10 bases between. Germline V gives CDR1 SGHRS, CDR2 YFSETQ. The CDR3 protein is CASRDPGGANVLTF. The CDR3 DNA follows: TGCGCCAGCAGGGATCCTGGGGGGGCCAACGTCCTGACTTTC.

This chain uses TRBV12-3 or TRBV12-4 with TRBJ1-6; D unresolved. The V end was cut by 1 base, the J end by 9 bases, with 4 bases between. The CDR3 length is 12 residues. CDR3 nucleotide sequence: TGTGCCAGCAGTTTAGGCGTTTCACCCCTCCACTTT. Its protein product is CASSLGVSPLHF.

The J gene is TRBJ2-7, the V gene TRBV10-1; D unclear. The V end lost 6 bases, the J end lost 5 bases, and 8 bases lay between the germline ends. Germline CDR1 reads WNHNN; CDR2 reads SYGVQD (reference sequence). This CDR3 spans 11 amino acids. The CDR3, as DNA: TGCGCCAGCAGCGCCGGGCACGAGCAGTACTTC. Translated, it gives CASSAGHEQYF.

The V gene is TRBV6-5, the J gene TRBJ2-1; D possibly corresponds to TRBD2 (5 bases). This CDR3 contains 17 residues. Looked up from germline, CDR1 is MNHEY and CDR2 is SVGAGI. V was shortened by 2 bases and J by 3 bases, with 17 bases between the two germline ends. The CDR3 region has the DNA TGTGCCAGCAGTTACCAGGTACTAGGCTCCCACTACAATGAGCAGTTCTTC. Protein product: CASSYQVLGSHYNEQFF.

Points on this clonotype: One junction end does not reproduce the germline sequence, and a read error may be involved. CDR3 sequence: CSARDGGEVERLFF. CDR3 coding DNA: TGCAGTGCTAGAGATGGAGGGGAAGTTGAAAGACTGTTTTTT. The V gene is TRBV20-1, the J gene TRBJ1-4; D is possibly TRBD1 (5 bases). The CDR3 spans 14 residues. Germline values: CDR1 DFQATT, CDR2 SNEGSKA (reference sequence).

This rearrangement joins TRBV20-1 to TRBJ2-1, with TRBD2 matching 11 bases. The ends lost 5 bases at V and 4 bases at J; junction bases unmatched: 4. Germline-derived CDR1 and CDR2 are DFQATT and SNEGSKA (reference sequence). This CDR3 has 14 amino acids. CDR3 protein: CSAVGTSGYNEQFF. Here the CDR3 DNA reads TGCAGTGCTGTCGGGACTAGCGGTTACAATGAGCAGTTCTTC.

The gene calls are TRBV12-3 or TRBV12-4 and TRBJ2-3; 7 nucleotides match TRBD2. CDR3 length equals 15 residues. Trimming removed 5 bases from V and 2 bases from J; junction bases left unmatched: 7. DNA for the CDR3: TGTGCCAGCAGTCCCTACAGCGGGAACACAGATACGCAGTATTTT. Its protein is CASSPYSGNTDTQYF.

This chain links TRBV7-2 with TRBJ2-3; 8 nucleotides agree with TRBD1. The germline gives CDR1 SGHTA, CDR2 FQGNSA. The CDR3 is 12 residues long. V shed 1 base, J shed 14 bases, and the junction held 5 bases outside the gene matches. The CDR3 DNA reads TGTGCCAGCAGCTTAGGAGGACAGGGATTGTATTTT. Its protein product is CASSLGGQGLYF.

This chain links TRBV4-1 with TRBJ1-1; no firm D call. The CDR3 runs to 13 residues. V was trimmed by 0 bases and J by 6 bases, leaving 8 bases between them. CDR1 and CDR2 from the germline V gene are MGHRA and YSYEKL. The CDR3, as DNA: TGCGCCAGCAGCCAAGAAGTCCAGCCTGAAGCTTTCTTT. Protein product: CASSQEVQPEAFF.

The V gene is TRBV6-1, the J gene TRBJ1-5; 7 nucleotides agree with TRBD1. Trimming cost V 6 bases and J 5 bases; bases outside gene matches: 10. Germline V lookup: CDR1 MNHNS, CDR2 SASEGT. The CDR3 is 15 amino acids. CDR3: CASSRQGSLHQPQHF. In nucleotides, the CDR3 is TGTGCCAGCAGCAGACAGGGATCCCTACATCAGCCCCAGCATTTT.

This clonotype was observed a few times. The CDR3 loop reads CASSVGSTDTQYF. The CDR3 DNA reads as TGTGCCAGCAGCGTAGGGAGCACAGATACGCAGTATTTT. The rearrangement uses TRBV9 and TRBJ2-3; D uncertain. Deletions cut 0 bases from V and 0 bases from J, with 2 bases between. Looked up from germline, CDR1 is SGDLS and CDR2 is YYNGEE. CDR3 length equals 13 residues.

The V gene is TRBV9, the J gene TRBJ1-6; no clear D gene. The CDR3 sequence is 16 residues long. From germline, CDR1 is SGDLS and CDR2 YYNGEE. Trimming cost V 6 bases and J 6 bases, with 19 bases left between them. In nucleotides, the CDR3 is TGTGCCAGCACGGCCGGCTACACTCCGGGTAATTCACCCCTCCACTTT. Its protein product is CASTAGYTPGNSPLHF. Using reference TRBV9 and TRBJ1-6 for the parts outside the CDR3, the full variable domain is DSGVTQTPKHLITATGQRVTLRCSPRSGDLSVYWYQQSLDQGLQFLIQYYNGEERAKGNILERFSAQQFPDLHSELNLSSLELGDSALYFCASTAGYTPGNSPLHFGNGTRLTVT.

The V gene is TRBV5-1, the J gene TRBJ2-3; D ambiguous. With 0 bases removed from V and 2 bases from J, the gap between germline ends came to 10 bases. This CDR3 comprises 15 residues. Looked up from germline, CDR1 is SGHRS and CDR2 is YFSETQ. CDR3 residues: CASSLGLSVTDTQYF. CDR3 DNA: TGCGCCAGCAGCTTGGGGCTCAGTGTCACAGATACGCAGTATTTT.

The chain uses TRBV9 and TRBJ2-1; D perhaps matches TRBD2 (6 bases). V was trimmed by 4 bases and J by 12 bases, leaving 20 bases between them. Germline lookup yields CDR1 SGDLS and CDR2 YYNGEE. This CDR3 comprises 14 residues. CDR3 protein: CASSPLWWRRGQFF. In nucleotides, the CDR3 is TGTGCCAGCAGCCCCCTCTGGTGGAGGAGGGGGCAGTTCTTC.

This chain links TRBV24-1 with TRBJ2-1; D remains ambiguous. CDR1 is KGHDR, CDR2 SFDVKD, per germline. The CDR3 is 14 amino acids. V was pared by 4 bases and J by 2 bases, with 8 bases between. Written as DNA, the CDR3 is TGTGCCACCAGTGAGGAAGACACCTACAATGAGCAGTTCTTC. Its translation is CATSEEDTYNEQFF.

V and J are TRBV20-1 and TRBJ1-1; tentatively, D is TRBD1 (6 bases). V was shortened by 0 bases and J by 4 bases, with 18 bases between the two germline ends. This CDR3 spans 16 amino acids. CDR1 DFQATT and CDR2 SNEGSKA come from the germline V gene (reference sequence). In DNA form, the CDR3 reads TGCAGTGCTAGAGACCCCCGGGGAGGGGGTGGCACTGAAGCTTTCTTT. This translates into CSARDPRGGGGTEAFF.

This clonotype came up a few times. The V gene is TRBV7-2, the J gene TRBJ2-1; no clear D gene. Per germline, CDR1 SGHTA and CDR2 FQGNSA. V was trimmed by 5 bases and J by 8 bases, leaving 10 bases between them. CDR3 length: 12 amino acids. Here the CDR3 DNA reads TGTGCCAGCAGCCTAGACGAATATGAGCAGTTCTTC. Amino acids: CASSLDEYEQFF.

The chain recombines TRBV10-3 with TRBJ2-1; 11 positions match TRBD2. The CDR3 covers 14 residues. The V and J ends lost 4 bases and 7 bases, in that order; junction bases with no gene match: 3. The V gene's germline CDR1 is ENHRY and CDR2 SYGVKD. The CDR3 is CAISGRTSGNEQFF. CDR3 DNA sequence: TGTGCCATCAGTGGGAGGACTAGCGGGAATGAGCAGTTCTTC.

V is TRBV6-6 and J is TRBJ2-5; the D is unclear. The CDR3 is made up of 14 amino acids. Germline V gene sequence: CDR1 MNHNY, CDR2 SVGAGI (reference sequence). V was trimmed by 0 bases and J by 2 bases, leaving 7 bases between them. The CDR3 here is CASSYSTQQETQYF. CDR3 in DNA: TGTGCCAGCAGTTACTCGACACAGCAAGAGACCCAGTACTTC.

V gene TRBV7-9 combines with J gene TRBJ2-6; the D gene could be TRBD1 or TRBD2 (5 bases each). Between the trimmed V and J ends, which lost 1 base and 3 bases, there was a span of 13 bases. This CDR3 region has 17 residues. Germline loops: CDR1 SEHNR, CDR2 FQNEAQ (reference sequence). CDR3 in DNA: TGTGCCAGCAGCTTAGGAGGGACGGCGTTTGGGGCCAACGTCCTGACTTTC. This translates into CASSLGGTAFGANVLTF.

The CDR3 nucleotides are TGCGCCAGCAGTGAGGGCATCTACGAGCAGTACTTC. Protein sequence: CASSEGIYEQYF. J is TRBJ2-5 and V is TRBV10-2, with D uncertain. Judging by the DNA end, TRBJ2-7 fits better; the J call may be wrong. The CDR3 totals 12 residues. The germline V gene encodes CDR1 WSHSY and CDR2 SAAADI.